The rows below give T cell receptor beta chains drawn from one sample of a study of T cell changes during pregnancy in multiple sclerosis. Sequencing was performed with immunoSEQ multiplex PCR; in TCRdb, only in-frame clones are kept and a portion is missing. This sample has 60,000 to 75,000 clones; around 90% occur once, and the top ten carry just over 0.85%. Here the sequenced sample was peripheral blood, taken before pregnancy. These receptors were taken from a female donor with multiple sclerosis, enrolled in a pregnancy study. Both conserved end residues are part of each CDR3.

V gene: TRBV19; CDR3 length: 16; J gene: TRBJ1-5; CDR3 protein: CASSSWTGFLDQPQHF
V gene: TRBV6-6; CDR3 length: 11; J gene: .; CDR3 protein: CASSTPTELFF
V gene: TRBV5-6; CDR3 length: 17; J gene: TRBJ2-3; CDR3 protein: CASSLGPGTQTADTQYF
V gene: TRBV19; CDR3 length: 15; J gene: TRBJ2-3; CDR3 protein: CATSKGQRYTDTQYF
V gene: TRBV27; CDR3 length: 15; J gene: TRBJ1-1; CDR3 protein: CASSPRLGGSTEAFF
V gene: TRBV7-3; CDR3 length: 15; J gene: TRBJ1-1; CDR3 protein: CASSLTGGPGTEAFF
V gene: TRBV6-4; CDR3 length: 15; J gene: TRBJ2-3; CDR3 protein: CASSLAGGPADTQYF
V gene: TRBV7-6; CDR3 length: 17; J gene: TRBJ1-1; CDR3 protein: CASGGEGGRRANTEAFF
V gene: TRBV5-4; CDR3 length: 14; J gene: TRBJ1-1; CDR3 protein: CASTRQGGVTEAFF
V gene: TRBV5-8; CDR3 length: 15; J gene: TRBJ1-4; CDR3 protein: CASSFGQSGNEKLFF
V gene: TRBV21-1; CDR3 length: 16; J gene: TRBJ2-3; CDR3 protein: CASHLNAGQKADTQYF
V gene: TRBV6-1; CDR3 length: 20; J gene: TRBJ1-6; CDR3 protein: CASSVHPTGGDSSYNSPLHF
V gene: TRBV19; CDR3 length: 14; J gene: TRBJ2-5; CDR3 protein: CASSIGGQQETQYF
V gene: TRBV18; CDR3 length: 16; J gene: TRBJ2-7; CDR3 protein: CASSRGTGTYAYEQYF
V gene: TRBV7-2; CDR3 length: 16; J gene: TRBJ2-6; CDR3 protein: CASRLGGGVGANVLTF
V gene: TRBV5-1; CDR3 length: 14; J gene: TRBJ2-7; CDR3 protein: CASSPTGGDYEQYF
V gene: TRBV27; CDR3 length: 13; J gene: TRBJ1-2; CDR3 protein: CASSSLGHYGYTF
V gene: TRBV19; CDR3 length: 15; J gene: TRBJ1-4; CDR3 protein: CASSSPRSLNEKLFF
V gene: TRBV7-7; CDR3 length: 15; J gene: TRBJ2-5; CDR3 protein: CASSPSGTAQETQYF
V gene: TRBV10-3; CDR3 length: 17; J gene: TRBJ2-3; CDR3 protein: CAIRRGLAGESTDTQYF
V gene: TRBV7-3; CDR3 length: 14; J gene: TRBJ2-1; CDR3 protein: CASSWGLAGSEQFF
V gene: TRBV9; CDR3 length: 16; J gene: TRBJ2-7; CDR3 protein: CASSVARTGGGDEQYF
V gene: TRBV7-2; CDR3 length: 14; J gene: TRBJ1-2; CDR3 protein: CASSLGTGTYGYTF
V gene: TRBV7-2; CDR3 length: 16; J gene: TRBJ1-4; CDR3 protein: CASSPGGPGANEKLFF
V gene: TRBV6-6; CDR3 length: 15; J gene: TRBJ2-3; CDR3 protein: CASSPSTRSTDTQYF
V gene: TRBV4-3; CDR3 length: 15; J gene: TRBJ2-1; CDR3 protein: CASSQAGSINNEQFF
V gene: TRBV6-1; CDR3 length: 14; J gene: TRBJ1-3; CDR3 protein: CALRSSSTGNTIYF
V gene: TRBV7-3; CDR3 length: 13; J gene: TRBJ1-5; CDR3 protein: CASSEDRYQPQHF
V gene: TRBV7-3; CDR3 length: 17; J gene: TRBJ2-1; CDR3 protein: CASSLTLGRVNVNEQFF
V gene: TRBV12-2; CDR3 length: 15; J gene: TRBJ2-1; CDR3 protein: CASRRGQGPHNEQFF
V gene: TRBV29-1; CDR3 length: 16; J gene: TRBJ2-3; CDR3 protein: CSVKVREAGWADTQYF
V gene: TRBV18; CDR3 length: 17; J gene: TRBJ2-3; CDR3 protein: CASSPSRTPVGTDTQYF
V gene: TRBV21-1; CDR3 length: 19; J gene: TRBJ2-7; CDR3 protein: CASSSPGLAGLGRTYEQYF
V gene: TRBV7-2; CDR3 length: 14; J gene: TRBJ2-5; CDR3 protein: CASSHRRGEATQYF
V gene: TRBV27; CDR3 length: 14; J gene: TRBJ1-5; CDR3 protein: CASSIDRGYQPQHF
V gene: TRBV6-5; CDR3 length: 15; J gene: TRBJ1-1; CDR3 protein: CASSYSTGGESEAFF
V gene: TRBV18; CDR3 length: 15; J gene: TRBJ2-5; CDR3 protein: CASSPISAGQETQYF
V gene: TRBV15; CDR3 length: 18; J gene: TRBJ2-1; CDR3 protein: CATSLSSGGPPSYNEQFF